This T cell receptor beta chain is drawn from a study of blood T cell repertoires in COVID-19. Study-level information: The samples span acute and convalescent COVID-19 from the United States, Italy and Spain. Sources were T cells, B-cell-depleted T cells, or PBMCs; the material itself was cDNA or gDNA.

Original handling: By means of reference gene primer amplification, nucleated cell counts were estimated. Sequencing used immunoSEQ multiplex PCR; TCRdb keeps in-frame clones, though not all of them. Clone size and the V and J calls come from that table; the DNA yielded D and trimming. The profile shows about 140,000 clones, around 85% of them singletons. Germline V CDR1 and CDR2: MNHNY, SVGAGI (reference sequence). CDR3 length: 13 amino acids. The trim removed 6 bases at V and 2 bases at J, leaving 3 bases unmatched. This sequence originates from a man in his forties or fifties with acute or convalescent COVID-19. The sequenced sample consisted of peripheral blood. The gene calls are TRBV6-6 and TRBJ1-1, with 7 bases aligning to TRBD1. The CDR3 reads CASSRDRNTEAFF. The CDR3 bases are TGTGCCAGCAGCCGGGACAGAAACACTGAAGCTTTCTTT.